Sequencing of this TCR beta chain was carried out in a study of blood T cell repertoires in COVID-19. Study as a whole: Sample material is recorded as cDNA or gDNA derived from T cells, B-cell-depleted T cells, or PBMCs.

Trimming cost V 3 bases and J 0 bases; bases outside gene matches: 7. The CDR3 runs 16 residues. The germline CDR1 and CDR2 sequences are MGHRA and YSYEKL. Original processing methods: Estimation of nucleated cell counts was performed using reference gene primer amplification. Generated by immunoSEQ multiplex PCR, the TCRdb table keeps only in-frame clones and is missing some. V, J and clone size are those of that table, while D and trimming were read from the DNA. The table shows 160,000 or so clones, with around 87% occurring only once. Sequencing was carried out using peripheral blood. V usage is TRBV4-1 and J usage is TRBJ1-2; 7 nucleotides agree with TRBD1. This clonotype originated in a woman in her sixties or seventies with COVID-19, enrolled during active disease. For the CDR3, the DNA is TGCGCCAGCAGCCACCCTGGGACAGCCGCTAACTATGGCTACACCTTC. Its translation: CASSHPGTAANYGYTF.